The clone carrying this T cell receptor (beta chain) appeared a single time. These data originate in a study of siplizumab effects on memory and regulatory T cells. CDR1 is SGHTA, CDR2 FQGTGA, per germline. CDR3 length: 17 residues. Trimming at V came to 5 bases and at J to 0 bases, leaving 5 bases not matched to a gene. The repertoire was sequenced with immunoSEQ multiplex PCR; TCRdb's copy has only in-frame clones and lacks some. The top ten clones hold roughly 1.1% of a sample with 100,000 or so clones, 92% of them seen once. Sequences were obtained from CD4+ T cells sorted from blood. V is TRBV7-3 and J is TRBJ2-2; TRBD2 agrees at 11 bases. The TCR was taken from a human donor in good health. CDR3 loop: CASSPMGLAANTGELFF. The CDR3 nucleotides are TGTGCCAGCAGCCCCATGGGACTAGCGGCGAACACCGGGGAGCTGTTTTTT.